This T cell receptor beta chain stems from a study of beta chain features in type 1 diabetes. Findings and caveats of the study: In type 1 diabetes patients, VDJ junctions had fewer insertions; deletions at these junctions were more frequent.

The whole isolated RNA underwent reverse transcription, so sequencing captured expressed TCRB transcripts. Only in-frame clones appear in the TCRdb table, and some are missing; sequencing was by immunoSEQ multiplex PCR. Here the sample spans about 320,000 clones, around 15% being singletons. By share, this clone ranks as medium-sized. What it binds is unknown. The germline CDR1 and CDR2 sequences are LGHNA and YSLEER. The CDR3 is 20 amino acids. Trimming took off 0 bases at V and 0 bases at J, with 22 bases between the two ends. The chain carries TRBV4-3 and TRBJ2-3; weak D call: TRBD2 (6 bases). The sample consisted of central memory CD4+ T cells from blood. This clonotype was obtained from a man between 25 and 39 years old in good health. DNA for the CDR3: TGCGCCAGCAGCCAAGATCTCAGTGGATCAGGGAGGACTAGCACAGATACGCAGTATTTT. It yields the protein CASSQDLSGSGRTSTDTQYF.